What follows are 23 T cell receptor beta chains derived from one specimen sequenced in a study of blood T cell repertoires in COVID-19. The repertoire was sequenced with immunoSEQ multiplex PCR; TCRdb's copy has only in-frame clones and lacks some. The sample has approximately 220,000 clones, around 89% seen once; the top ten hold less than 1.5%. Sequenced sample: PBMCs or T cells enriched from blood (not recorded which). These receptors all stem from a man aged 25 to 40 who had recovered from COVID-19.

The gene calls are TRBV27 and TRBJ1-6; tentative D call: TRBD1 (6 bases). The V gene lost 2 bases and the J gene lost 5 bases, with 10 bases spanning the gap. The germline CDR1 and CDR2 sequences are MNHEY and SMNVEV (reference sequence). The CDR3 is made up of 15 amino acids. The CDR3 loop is CASSLQTGNNSPLHF. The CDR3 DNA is TGTGCCAGCAGTTTACAGACAGGAAATAATTCACCCCTCCACTTT.

In DNA, the CDR3 is TGTGCCATCAGGGACAGGGGGCTATCCGAGCAGTACTTC. Translating gives CAIRDRGLSEQYF. The chain employs TRBV10-3 and TRBJ2-7, with 11 bases lining up with TRBD1. Trimming cost V 6 bases and J 6 bases; bases outside gene matches: 4. The CDR3 is made up of 13 amino acids. The germline V gene encodes CDR1 ENHRY and CDR2 SYGVKD.

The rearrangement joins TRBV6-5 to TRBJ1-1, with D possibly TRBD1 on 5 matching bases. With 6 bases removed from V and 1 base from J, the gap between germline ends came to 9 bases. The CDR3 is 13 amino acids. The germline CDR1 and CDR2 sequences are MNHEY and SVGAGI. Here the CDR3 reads CASSPGQNTEAFF. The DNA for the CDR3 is TGTGCCAGCAGCCCAGGACAGAACACTGAAGCTTTCTTT.

CDR3 nucleotide sequence: TGTGCCACCAGCAGAGATTTCGGCAAGTTAGCGGGGGGCGGGTACAATGAGCAGTTCTTC. Its protein product is CATSRDFGKLAGGGYNEQFF. The chain employs TRBV15 and TRBJ2-1; 10 bases are shared with TRBD2. The length of the CDR3 is 20 residues. The V gene end was trimmed by 0 bases and the J gene end by 4 bases; junction bases not matched to a gene: 15. Germline V lookup: CDR1 LNHNV, CDR2 YYDKDF (reference sequence).

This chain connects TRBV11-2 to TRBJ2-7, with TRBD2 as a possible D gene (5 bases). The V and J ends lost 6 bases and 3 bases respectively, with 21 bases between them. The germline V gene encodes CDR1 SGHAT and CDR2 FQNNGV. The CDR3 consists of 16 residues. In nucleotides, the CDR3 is TGTGCCAGCAGTGATGATGTGTTAGCGAGATTCTACGAGCAGTACTTC. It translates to CASSDDVLARFYEQYF.

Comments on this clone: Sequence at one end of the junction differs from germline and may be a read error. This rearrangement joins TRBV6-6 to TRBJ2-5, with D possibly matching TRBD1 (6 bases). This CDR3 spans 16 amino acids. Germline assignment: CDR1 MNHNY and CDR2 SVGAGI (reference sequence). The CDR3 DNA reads TGTGCCAGCAGTTACCAAAAAACAGGGAACCAGGAGACCCAGTACTTC. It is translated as CASSYQKTGNQETQYF.

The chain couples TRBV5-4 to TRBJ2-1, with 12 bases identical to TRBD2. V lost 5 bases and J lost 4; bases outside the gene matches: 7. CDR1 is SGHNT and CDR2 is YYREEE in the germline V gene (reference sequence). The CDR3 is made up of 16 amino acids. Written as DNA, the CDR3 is TGTGCCAGCAGTTTCGGACTAGCGGGACGGTACAATGAGCAGTTCTTC. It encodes CASSFGLAGRYNEQFF.

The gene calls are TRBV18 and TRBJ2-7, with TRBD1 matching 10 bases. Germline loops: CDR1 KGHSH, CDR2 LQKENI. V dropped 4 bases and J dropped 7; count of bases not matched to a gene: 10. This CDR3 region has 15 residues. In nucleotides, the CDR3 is TGTGCCAGCTCACTGAGACAGGGGGCGTGGGGTGAGCAGTACTTC. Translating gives CASSLRQGAWGEQYF.

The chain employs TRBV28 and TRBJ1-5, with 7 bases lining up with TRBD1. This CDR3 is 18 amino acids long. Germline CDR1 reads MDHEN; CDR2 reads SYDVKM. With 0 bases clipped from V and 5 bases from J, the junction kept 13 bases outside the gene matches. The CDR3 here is CASSLWALQGNSHQPQHF. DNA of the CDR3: TGTGCCAGCAGTTTATGGGCCTTACAGGGGAACAGCCATCAGCCCCAGCATTTT.

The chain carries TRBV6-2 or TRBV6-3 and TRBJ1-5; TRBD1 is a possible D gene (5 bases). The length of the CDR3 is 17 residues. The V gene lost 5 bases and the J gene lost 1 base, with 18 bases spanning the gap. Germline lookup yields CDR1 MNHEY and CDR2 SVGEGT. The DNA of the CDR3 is TGTGCCAGCAGTCCCTGGTACGGGGGGACGAGCAATCAGCCCCAGCATTTT. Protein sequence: CASSPWYGGTSNQPQHF.

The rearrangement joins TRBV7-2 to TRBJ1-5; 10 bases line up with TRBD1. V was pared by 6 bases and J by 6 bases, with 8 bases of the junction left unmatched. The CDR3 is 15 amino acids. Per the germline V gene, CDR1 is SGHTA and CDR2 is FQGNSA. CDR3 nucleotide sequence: TGTGCCAGCAGTTACTCCGGGACAGGGGTTCAGCCCCAGCATTTT. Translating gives CASSYSGTGVQPQHF.

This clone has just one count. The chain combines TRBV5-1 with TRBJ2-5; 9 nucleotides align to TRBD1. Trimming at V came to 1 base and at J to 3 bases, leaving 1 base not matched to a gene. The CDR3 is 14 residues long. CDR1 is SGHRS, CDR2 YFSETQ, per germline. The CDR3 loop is CASSLWDREETQYF. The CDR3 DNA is TGCGCCAGCAGCTTGTGGGACAGGGAAGAGACCCAGTACTTC. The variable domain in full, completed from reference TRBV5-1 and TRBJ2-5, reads KAGVTQTPRYLIKTRGQQVTLSCSPISGHRSVSWYQQTPGQGLQFLFEYFSETQRNKGNFPGRFSGRQFSNSRSEMNVSTLELGDSALYLCASSLWDREETQYFGPGTRLLVL.

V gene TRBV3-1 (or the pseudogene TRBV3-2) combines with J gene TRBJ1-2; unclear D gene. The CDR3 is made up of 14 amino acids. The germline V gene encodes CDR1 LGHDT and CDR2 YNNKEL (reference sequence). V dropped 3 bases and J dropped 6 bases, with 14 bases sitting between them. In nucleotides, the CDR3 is TGTGCCAGCAGCCAGAAGAGTATTTACCATGGCTACACCTTC. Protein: CASSQKSIYHGYTF.

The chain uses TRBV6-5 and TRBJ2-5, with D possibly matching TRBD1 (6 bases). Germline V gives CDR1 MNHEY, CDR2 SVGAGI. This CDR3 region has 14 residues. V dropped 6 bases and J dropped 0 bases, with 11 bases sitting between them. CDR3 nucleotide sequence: TGTGCCAGCAGGAGTACAGGGTACCAAGAGACCCAGTACTTC. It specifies CASRSTGYQETQYF.

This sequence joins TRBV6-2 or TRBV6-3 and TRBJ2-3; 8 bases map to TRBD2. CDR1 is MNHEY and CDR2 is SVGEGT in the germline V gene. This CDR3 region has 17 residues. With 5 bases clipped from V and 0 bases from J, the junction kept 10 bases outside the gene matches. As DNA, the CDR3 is TGTGCCAGCAGTCACCTATTGGTAGCGGGAAGCACAGATACGCAGTATTTT. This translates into CASSHLLVAGSTDTQYF.

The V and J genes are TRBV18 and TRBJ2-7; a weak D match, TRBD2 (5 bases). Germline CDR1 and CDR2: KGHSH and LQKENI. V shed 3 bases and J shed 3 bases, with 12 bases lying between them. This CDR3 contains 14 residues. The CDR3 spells CASSPQTTDYEQYF. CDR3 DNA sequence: TGTGCCAGCTCACCGCAGACTACCGACTACGAGCAGTACTTC. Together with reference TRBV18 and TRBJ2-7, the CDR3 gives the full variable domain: NAGVMQNPRHLVRRRGQEARLRCSPMKGHSHVYWYRQLPEEGLKFMVYLQKENIIDESGMPKERFSAEFPKEGPSILRIQQVVRGDSAAYFCASSPQTTDYEQYFGPGTRLTVT.

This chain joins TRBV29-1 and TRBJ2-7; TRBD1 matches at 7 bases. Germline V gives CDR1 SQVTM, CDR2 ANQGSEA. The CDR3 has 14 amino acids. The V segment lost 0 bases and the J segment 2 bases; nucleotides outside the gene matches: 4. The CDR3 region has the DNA TGCAGCGTTGAAGATCGGGACAGAACCTACGAGCAGTACTTC. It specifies CSVEDRDRTYEQYF.

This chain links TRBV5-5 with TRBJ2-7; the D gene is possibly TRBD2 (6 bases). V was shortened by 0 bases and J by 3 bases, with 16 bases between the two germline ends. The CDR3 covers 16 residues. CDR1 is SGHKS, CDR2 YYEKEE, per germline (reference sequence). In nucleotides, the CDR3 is TGTGCCAGCAGCTTGGGTTATCCGCCGGGGGTCTACGAGCAGTACTTC. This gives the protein CASSLGYPPGVYEQYF.

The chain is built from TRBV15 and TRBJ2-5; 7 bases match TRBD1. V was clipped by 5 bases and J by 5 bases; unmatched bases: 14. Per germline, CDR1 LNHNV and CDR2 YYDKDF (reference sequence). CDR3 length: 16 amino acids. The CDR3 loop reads CATSVNFRGFEETQYF. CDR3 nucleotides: TGTGCCACCAGCGTAAATTTCAGGGGGTTCGAGGAGACCCAGTACTTC.

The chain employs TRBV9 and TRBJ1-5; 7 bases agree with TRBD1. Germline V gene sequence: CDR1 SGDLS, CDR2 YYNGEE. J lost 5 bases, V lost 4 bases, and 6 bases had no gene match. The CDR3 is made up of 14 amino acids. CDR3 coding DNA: TGTGCCAGCAGCTCGACAGGGAGCCATCAGCCCCAGCATTTT. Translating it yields CASSSTGSHQPQHF.

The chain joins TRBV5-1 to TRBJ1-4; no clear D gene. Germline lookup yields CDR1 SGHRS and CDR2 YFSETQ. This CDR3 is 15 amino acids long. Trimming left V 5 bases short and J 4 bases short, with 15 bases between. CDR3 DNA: TGCGCCAGCAGACGGGTGTGGCAGAGTAATGAAAAACTGTTTTTT. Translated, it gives CASRRVWQSNEKLFF.

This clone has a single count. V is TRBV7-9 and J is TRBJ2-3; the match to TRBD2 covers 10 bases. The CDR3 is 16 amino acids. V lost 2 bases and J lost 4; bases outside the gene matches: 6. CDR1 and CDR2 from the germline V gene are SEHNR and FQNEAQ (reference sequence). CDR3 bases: TGTGCCAGCAGCTTACTAGCGGGGGCGTACGCAGATACGCAGTATTTT. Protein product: CASSLLAGAYADTQYF.

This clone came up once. Written as DNA, the CDR3 is TGTGCCAGCTCACCATCTCCACTCGGGACTAGTCTTAGTTGGCCCTACGAGCAGTACTTC. Its protein product is CASSPSPLGTSLSWPYEQYF. This chain links TRBV18 with TRBJ2-7, with 8 nucleotides matching TRBD2. With V trimmed by 2 bases and J by 2 bases, 20 bases remained unmatched. Per the germline V gene, CDR1 is KGHSH and CDR2 is LQKENI. CDR3 length: 20 amino acids.